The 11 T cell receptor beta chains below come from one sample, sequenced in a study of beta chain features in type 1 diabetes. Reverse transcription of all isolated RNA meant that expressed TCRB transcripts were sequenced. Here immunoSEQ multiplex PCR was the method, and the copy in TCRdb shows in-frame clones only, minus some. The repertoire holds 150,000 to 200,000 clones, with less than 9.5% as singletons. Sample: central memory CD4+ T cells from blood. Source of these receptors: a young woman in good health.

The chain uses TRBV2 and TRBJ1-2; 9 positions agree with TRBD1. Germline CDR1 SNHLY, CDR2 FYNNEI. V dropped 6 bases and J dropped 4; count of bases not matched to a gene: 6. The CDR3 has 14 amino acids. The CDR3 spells CASSPGQGSYGYTF. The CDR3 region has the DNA TGTGCCAGCAGCCCCGGACAGGGGAGCTATGGCTACACCTTC.

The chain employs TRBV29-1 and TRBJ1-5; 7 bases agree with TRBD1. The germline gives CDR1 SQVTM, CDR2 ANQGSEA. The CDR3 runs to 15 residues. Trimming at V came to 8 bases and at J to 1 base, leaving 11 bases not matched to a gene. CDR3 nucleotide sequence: TGCAGCTGCAGACAGGGAAACTCGAGCAATCAGCCCCAGCATTTT. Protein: CSCRQGNSSNQPQHF.

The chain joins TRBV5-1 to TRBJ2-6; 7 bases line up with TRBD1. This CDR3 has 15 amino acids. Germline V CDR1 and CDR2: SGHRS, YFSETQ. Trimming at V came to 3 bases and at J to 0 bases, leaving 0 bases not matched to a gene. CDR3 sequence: CASSWDSSGANVLTF. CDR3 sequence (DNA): TGCGCCAGCAGCTGGGACAGCTCTGGGGCCAACGTCCTGACTTTC.

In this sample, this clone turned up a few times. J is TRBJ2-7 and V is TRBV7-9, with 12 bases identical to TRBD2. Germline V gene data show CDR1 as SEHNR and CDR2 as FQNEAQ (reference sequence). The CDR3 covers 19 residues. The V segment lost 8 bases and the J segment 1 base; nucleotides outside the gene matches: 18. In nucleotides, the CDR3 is TGTGCCAGCCAAGGCTCTTTTACCGGGACTAGCGGGTCTTCCTACGAGCAGTACTTC. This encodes CASQGSFTGTSGSSYEQYF.

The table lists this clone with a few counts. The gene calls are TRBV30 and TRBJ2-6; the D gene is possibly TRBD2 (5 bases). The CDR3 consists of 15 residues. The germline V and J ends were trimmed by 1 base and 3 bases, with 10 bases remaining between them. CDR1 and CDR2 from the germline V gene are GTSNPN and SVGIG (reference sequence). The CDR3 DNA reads TGTGCCTGGAGTGGAGGTGGGAGTGGGGCCAACGTCCTGACTTTC. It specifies CAWSGGGSGANVLTF.

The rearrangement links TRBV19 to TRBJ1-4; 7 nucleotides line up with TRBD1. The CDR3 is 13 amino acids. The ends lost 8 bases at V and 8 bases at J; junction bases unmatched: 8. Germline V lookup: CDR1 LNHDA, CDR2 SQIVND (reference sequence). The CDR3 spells CASVAQGNEKLFF. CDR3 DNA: TGTGCCAGTGTTGCACAGGGGAACGAAAAACTGTTTTTT.

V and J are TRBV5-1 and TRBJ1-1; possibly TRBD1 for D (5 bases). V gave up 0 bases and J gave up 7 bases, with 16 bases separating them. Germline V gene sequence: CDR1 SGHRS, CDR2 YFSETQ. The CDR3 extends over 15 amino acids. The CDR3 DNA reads TGCGCCAGCAGCTTGGAGGCGGAAAGGGGAGGTGAAGCTTTCTTT. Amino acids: CASSLEAERGGEAFF. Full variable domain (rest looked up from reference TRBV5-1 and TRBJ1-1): KAGVTQTPRYLIKTRGQQVTLSCSPISGHRSVSWYQQTPGQGLQFLFEYFSETQRNKGNFPGRFSGRQFSNSRSEMNVSTLELGDSALYLCASSLEAERGGEAFFGQGTRLTVV.

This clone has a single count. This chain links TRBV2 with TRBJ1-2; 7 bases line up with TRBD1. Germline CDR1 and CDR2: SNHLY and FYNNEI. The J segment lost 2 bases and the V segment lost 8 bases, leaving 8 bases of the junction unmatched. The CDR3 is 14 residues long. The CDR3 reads CASGAAGGNYGYTF. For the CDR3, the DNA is TGTGCCAGCGGTGCGGCAGGGGGAAACTATGGCTACACCTTC.

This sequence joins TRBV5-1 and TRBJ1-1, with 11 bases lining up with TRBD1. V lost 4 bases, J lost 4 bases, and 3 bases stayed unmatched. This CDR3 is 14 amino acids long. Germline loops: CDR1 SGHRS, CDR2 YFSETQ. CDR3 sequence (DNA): TGCGCCAGCAGCCAGGGGACAGGGGGCACTGAAGCTTTCTTT. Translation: CASSQGTGGTEAFF.

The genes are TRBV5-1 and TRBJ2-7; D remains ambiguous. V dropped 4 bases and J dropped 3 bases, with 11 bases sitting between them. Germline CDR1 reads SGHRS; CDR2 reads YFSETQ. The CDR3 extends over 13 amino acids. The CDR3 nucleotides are TGCGCCAGCAGCCACCCCTCCTACTACGAGCAGTACTTC. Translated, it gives CASSHPSYYEQYF.

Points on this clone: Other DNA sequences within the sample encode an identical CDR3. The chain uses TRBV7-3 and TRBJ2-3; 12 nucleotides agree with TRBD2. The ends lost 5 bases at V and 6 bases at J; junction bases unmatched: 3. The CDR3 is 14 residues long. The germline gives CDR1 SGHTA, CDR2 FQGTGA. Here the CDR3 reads CASSPLAGGDTQYF. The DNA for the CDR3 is TGTGCCAGCAGCCCACTAGCGGGGGGCGATACGCAGTATTTT.